This T cell receptor (beta chain) was found in a study of T cell repertoires in cytomegalovirus infection. Study-level information: CMV infection together with matching HLA type was indicated by public TCR beta signatures.

The table lists this clonotype with many counts. The antigen remains undetermined. A single record per CDR3 protein comes from TCRdb applying MiXCR to the reads. The sample has 500,000 to 600,000 distinct CDR3 sequences; 16% are singletons. General study points: Of the TCR beta families, the public ones yielded a cumulative frequency that identified carriers of CMV plus the relevant HLA. In two of eight donors, the top clonotype was HLA-C-restricted CMV-specific.

The CDR3 runs to 18 residues. The germline V gene has CDR1 SQVTM and CDR2 ANQGSEA. Between the trimmed V and J ends, which lost 5 bases and 1 base, there was a span of 21 bases. This TCR was recovered from a human donor in good health (CMV status not recorded). Some clones in this sample may be carry-over from other donors' samples. The sample was CD8+ T cells from PBMCs. The chain uses TRBV29-1 and TRBJ1-6, with D unresolved. CDR3 protein: CSVHHVIGERSYNSPLHF. The CDR3 nucleotides read TGCAGCGTTCATCATGTTATTGGGGAAAGGTCCTATAATTCACCCCTCCACTTT.